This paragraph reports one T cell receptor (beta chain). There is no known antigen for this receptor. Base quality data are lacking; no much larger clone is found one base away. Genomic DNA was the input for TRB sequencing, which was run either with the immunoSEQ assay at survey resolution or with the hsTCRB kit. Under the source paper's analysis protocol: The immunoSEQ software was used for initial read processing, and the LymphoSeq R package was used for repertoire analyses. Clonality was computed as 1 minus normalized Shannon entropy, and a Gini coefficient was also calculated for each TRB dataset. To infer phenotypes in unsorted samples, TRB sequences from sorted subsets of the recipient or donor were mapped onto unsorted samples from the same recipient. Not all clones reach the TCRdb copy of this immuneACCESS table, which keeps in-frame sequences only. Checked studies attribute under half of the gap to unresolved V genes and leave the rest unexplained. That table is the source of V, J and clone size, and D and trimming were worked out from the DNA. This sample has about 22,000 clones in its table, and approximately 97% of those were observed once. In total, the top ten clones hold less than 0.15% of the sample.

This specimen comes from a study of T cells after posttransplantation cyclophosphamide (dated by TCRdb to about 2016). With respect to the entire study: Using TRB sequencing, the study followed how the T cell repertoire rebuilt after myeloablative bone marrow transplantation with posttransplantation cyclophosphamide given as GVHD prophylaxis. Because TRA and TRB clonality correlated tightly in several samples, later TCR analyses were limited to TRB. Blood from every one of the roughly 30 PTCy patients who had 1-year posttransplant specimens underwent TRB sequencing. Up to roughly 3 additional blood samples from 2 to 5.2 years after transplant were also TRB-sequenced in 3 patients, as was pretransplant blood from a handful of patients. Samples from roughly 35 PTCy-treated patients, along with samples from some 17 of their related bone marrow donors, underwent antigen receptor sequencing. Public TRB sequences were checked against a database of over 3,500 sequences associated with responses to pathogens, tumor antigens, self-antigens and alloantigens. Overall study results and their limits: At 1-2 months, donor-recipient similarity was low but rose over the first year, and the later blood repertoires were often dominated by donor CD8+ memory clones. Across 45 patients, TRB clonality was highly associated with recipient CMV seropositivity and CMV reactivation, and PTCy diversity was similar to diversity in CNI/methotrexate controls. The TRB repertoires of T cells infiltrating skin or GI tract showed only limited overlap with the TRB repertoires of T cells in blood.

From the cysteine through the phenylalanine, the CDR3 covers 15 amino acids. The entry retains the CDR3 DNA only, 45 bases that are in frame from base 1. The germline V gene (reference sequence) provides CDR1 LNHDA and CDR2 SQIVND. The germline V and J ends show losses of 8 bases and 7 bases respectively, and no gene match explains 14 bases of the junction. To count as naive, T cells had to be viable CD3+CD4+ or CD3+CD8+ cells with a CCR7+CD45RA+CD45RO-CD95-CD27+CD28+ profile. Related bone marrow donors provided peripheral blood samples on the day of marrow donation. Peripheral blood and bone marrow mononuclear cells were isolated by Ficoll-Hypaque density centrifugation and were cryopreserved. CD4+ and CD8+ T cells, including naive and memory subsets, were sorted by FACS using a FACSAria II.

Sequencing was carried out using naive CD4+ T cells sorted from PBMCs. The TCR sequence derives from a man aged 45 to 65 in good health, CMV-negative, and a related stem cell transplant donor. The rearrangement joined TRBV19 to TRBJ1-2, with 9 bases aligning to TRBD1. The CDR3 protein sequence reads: CASRETGGAERGYTF. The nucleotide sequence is TGTGCCAGTCGTGAGACAGGGGGAGCAGAGCGTGGCTACACCTTC.